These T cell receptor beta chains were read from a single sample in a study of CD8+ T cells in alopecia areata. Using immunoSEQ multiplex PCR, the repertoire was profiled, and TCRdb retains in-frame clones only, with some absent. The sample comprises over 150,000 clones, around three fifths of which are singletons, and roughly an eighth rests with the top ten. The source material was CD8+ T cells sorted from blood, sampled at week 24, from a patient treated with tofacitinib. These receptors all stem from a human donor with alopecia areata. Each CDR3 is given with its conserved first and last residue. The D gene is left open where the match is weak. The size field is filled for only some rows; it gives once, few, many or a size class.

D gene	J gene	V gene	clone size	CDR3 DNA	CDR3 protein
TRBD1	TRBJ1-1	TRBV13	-	TGTGCCAGCAGCCCAGGGACAGCCTTGAACACTGAAGCTTTCTTT	CASSPGTALNTEAFF
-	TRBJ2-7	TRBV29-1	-	TGCAGTGCGGAGGGGTTGAAGAACGAGCAGTACTTC	CSAEGLKNEQYF
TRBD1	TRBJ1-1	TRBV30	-	TGTGCCTGGGACGCAGGGGGCGTGAACACTGAAGCTTTCTTT	CAWDAGGVNTEAFF
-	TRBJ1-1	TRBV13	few	TGTGCCAGCAGCTTAGCTTCCTTGAACACTGAAGCTTTCTTT	CASSLASLNTEAFF
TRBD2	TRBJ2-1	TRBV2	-	TGTGCCAGCTATATAGCGGGGGACCTTAATGAGCAGTTCTTC	CASYIAGDLNEQFF
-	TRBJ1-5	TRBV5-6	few	TGTGCCAGCAGCTCAGGACAGACCAATCAGCCCCAGCATTTT	CASSSGQTNQPQHF
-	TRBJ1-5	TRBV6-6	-	TGTGCCAGCAGTTACTCGACCGGCAATCAGCCCCAGCATTTT	CASSYSTGNQPQHF
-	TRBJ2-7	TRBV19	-	TGTGCCAGTAGTAAGTTTCGGGAGCAACCCATCTACGAGCAGTACTTC	CASSKFREQPIYEQYF
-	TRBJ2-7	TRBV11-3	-	TGTGCCAGCAGCTTAGGGGTGTCGGGGGAGCAGTACTTC	CASSLGVSGEQYF
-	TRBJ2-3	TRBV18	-	TGTGCCAGCTCACCACCGGGGAGGGATACGCAGTATTTT	CASSPPGRDTQYF
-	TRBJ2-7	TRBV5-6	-	TGTGCCAGCAGCTTCGGGACCTACGAGCAGTACTTC	CASSFGTYEQYF
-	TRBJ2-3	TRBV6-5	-	TGTGCCAGCAGTCCCCGACAGACAGATACGCAGTATTTT	CASSPRQTDTQYF
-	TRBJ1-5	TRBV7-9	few	TGTGCCAGCAGTGAAACAGGGAGGGATCAGCCCCAGCATTTT	CASSETGRDQPQHF
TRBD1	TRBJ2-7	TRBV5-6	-	TGTGCCAGCAGCCCAAGGACAGGTTCCTACGAGCAGTACTTC	CASSPRTGSYEQYF
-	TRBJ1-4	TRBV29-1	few	TGCAGCGCTCTGACGGCTAATGAAAAACTGTTTTTT	CSALTANEKLFF
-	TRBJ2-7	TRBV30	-	TGTGCCTGGGTCGAACACGGCTCCGAGCAGTACTTC	CAWVEHGSEQYF
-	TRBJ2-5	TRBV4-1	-	TGCGCCAGCAGCCAAGTTAAAGGCCAAGAGACCCAGTACTTC	CASSQVKGQETQYF
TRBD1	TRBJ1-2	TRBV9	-	TGTGCCAGCGACAGGGTGGAGAGTGGCTACACCTTC	CASDRVESGYTF
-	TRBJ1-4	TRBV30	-	TGTGCCTGGAGCGGGGTAGGGCAGGTTAATGAAAAACTGTTTTTT	CAWSGVGQVNEKLFF
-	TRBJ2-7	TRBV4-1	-	TGCGCCAGCAGCCAAGAGTGGGGAACCTACGAGCAGTACTTC	CASSQEWGTYEQYF
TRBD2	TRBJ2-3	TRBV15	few	TGTGCCACTAGCGGGGGGGCCAAAGATACGCAGTATTTT	CATSGGAKDTQYF
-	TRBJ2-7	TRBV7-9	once	TGTGCCAGCAGCTTAGGAGGGGACTACGAGCAGTACTTC	CASSLGGDYEQYF
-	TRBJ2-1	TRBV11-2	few	TGTGCCAGCAGCCTCAGACCGTACAATGAGCAGTTCTTC	CASSLRPYNEQFF
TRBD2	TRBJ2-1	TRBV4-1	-	TGCGCCAGCAGCCCCGGGGGGGCCGGGAATGAGCAGTTCTTC	CASSPGGAGNEQFF
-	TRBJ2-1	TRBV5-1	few	TGCGCCAGCAGCTTGGGAGGTGGTTCCAATGAGCAGTTCTTC	CASSLGGGSNEQFF
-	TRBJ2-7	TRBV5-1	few	TGCGCCAGCAGCTTCGGGACTGGGCTTTACGAGCAGTACTTC	CASSFGTGLYEQYF
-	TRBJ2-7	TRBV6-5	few	TGTGCCAGCAGTTACTCGAGGTTAACAGGAGAAGGCGAGCAGTACTTC	CASSYSRLTGEGEQYF
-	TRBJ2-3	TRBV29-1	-	TGCAGCGCCCTTGCAGATACGCAGTATTTT	CSALADTQYF
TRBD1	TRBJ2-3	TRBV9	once	TGTGCCAGCAGCGTAGGACAGGGGGAAGCAGATACGCAGTATTTT	CASSVGQGEADTQYF
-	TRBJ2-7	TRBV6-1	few	TGTGCCAGCAGCCAACACTACGAGCAGTACTTC	CASSQHYEQYF
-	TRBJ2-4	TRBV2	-	TGTGCCAGCTATCCGGAGGGGGGGGCCAAAAACATTCAGTACTTC	CASYPEGGAKNIQYF
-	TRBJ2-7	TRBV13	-	TGTGCCAGCAGGAACAGGGATTACTACGAGCAGTACTTC	CASRNRDYYEQYF
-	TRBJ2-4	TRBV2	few	TGTGCCAGCAGCGATCAGGGAAACATTCAGTACTTC	CASSDQGNIQYF
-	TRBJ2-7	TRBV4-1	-	TGCGCCAGCAGCCAAGGATGGAGCTCCTACGAGCAGTACTTC	CASSQGWSSYEQYF
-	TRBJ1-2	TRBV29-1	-	TGCAGCGTTGTTGGGGATGGCTACACCTTC	CSVVGDGYTF
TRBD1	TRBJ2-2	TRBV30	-	TGTGCCTGGAGAGGGACAGGGGGCTTGTCCGGGGAGCTGTTTTTT	CAWRGTGGLSGELFF
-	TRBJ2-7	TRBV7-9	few	TGTGCCAGCAGCTTCGTGGACGGAGCCTACGAGCAGTACTTC	CASSFVDGAYEQYF
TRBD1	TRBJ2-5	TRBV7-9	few	TGTGCCAGCAGCTTCCGAAGGACAGGGCTGGAAGAGACCCAGTACTTC	CASSFRRTGLEETQYF
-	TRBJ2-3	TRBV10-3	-	TGTGCCATCAGTGAGGCTCGACCCTATACGCAGTATTTT	CAISEARPYTQYF
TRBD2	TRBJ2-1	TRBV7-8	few	TGTGCCAGCAGCGTGGGAGGGTCCAATGAGCAGTTCTTC	CASSVGGSNEQFF
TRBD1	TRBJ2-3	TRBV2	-	TGTGCCAGCATCGGGACAGGGGGCATCACAGATACGCAGTATTTT	CASIGTGGITDTQYF
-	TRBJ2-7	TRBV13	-	TGTGCCAGCAGCTTAGCAGGTCGCGGGGCCTTC	CASSLAGRGAF
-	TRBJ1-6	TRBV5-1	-	TGCGCCAGCAGCTTGATACAGAGCTCCTATAATTCACCCCTCCACTTT	CASSLIQSSYNSPLHF
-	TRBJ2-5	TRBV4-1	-	TGCGCCAGCATGGGAGAAGTTGGGACCCAGTACTTC	CASMGEVGTQYF
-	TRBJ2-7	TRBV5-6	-	TGTGCCAGCAGCTTGGGACTCCTGAACTCCTACGAGCAGTACTTC	CASSLGLLNSYEQYF
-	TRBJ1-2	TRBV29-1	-	TGCAGCGTTCTGGGGAAGTATTATGGCTACACCTTC	CSVLGKYYGYTF
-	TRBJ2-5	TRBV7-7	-	TGTGCCAGCAGTCTGGTAGGGACGGCGGAGACCCAGTACTTC	CASSLVGTAETQYF
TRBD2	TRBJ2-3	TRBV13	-	TGTGCCAGCAGCTCGGGGACTACCGGAGATACGCAGTATTTT	CASSSGTTGDTQYF
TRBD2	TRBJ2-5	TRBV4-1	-	TGCGCCAGCAGCTCCCTCCCGGGGGGAGAGACCCAGTACTTC	CASSSLPGGETQYF
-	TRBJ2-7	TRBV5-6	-	TGTGCCAGCAGCTTGGATAGACGGGACTACGAGCAGTACTTC	CASSLDRRDYEQYF
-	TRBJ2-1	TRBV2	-	TGTGCCAGCAGTGAGGGAAGCGGTTCCTACAATGAGCAGTTCTTC	CASSEGSGSYNEQFF
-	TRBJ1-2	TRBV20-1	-	TGCAGTGCTAGAGATGCAGTGGGCTACACCTTC	CSARDAVGYTF